The sequence of this T cell receptor beta chain was determined in a study of T cell repertoires in cytomegalovirus infection. Study-wide findings and caveats: HLA-C-restricted CMV clonotypes gave the most frequent clonotype in two of eight donors.

This clonotype was recorded once. Antigen unknown. MiXCR was run by TCRdb on the reads, yielding one entry per CDR3 protein. There are hundreds of thousands of distinct CDR3 sequences in the sample; around a sixth occur only once, and about 11% lies in the top ten. Germline V gene lookup returns CDR1 DFQATT and CDR2 SNEGSKA (reference sequence). The ends were cut back, 6 bases at V and 2 bases at J, with 16 bases in the middle. This CDR3 has 14 residues. Sample: PBMCs. The rearrangement links TRBV20-1 to TRBJ2-5, with D uncertain. This TCR was sampled from a human donor in good health (CMV status not recorded). Some clones in this sample may be carry-over from other donors' samples. The CDR3: CSAERLDVQETQYF. As DNA, the CDR3 is TGCAGTGCGGAGCGACTTGACGTTCAAGAGACCCAGTACTTC.